Described below is a single TCR beta chain sequence and its context. What it binds is not known. The data belong to a study of cytomegalovirus exposure and HLA in healthy donors. Study observations and caveats: Among TCR beta chains, those listed as cytomegalovirus-associated numbered roughly 150. Previously analyzed data showed that most TCR beta V segments were productive at a frequency of about 90% or about 30%. Accounts indicate the classifier identified cytomegalovirus status with strong specificity and sensitivity.

PCR employed 60 Vbeta and 13 Jbeta primers. Only in-frame clones appear in the TCRdb table, and some are missing; sequencing was by immunoSEQ multiplex PCR. The table has some 150,000 clones, about 80% seen once. This sequence was found in a man aged 18-30 years in good health and CMV-seropositive. Specimen: PBMCs.

CDR3 sequence: CASSARVGVPSTDTQYF. CDR3 nucleotides: TGTGCCAGCAGCGCGCGGGTAGGCGTTCCTAGCACAGATACGCAGTATTTT. The chain combines TRBV9 with TRBJ2-3; a possible D gene is TRBD2 (5 bases). The CDR3 totals 17 residues. The V end lost 3 bases, the J end lost 0 bases, and 17 bases lay between the germline ends. Germline V gene sequence: CDR1 SGDLS, CDR2 YYNGEE.